The 25 T cell receptor beta chains below were found in one sample sequenced in a study of human T cells and chemical hapten exposure. The time point here: pre-sensitization, week 0. Sample treatment: therapeutic diphenylcyclopropenone sensitization with weekly scalp DPC. TCRdb recomputed calls from the RACE reads with MiXCR, one row per CDR3 protein. This table holds around 57,000 distinct CDR3 sequences, over 9% found once. The source material was whole blood, sampled in connection with sensitization to the hapten diphenylcyclopropenone (DPC). The receptors were sampled from a woman aged 35 to 49 with alopecia areata. Some clones in this sample may be carry-over from other donors' samples.

This clonotype has more than one count but fewer than ten. This chain joins TRBV9 and TRBJ1-2; D might be TRBD1 (5 bases). The germline V gene has CDR1 SGDLS and CDR2 YYNGEE. Trimming pared 2 bases from V and 2 bases from J, leaving 19 bases between. CDR3 length equals 17 residues. The CDR3 protein is CASSVGGAKRANYGYTF. CDR3 bases: TGTGCCAGCAGCGTCGGCGGGGCGAAAAGGGCGAACTATGGCTACACCTTC.

This clonotype came up a few times. The rearrangement links TRBV14 to TRBJ2-5; possible D gene TRBD1, 6 bases. Per germline, CDR1 SGHDN and CDR2 FVKESK. Trimming pared 0 bases from V and 5 bases from J, leaving 16 bases between. This CDR3 has 16 residues. The CDR3 region has the DNA TGTGCCAGCAGCCAAGATTTGTCAGGGGCACGGGAGACCCAGTACTTC. This sequence encodes CASSQDLSGARETQYF.

This clonotype was detected ten times or more. This sequence joins TRBV12-3 or TRBV12-4 and TRBJ1-2, with D tentatively TRBD1 (6 bases). The CDR3 covers 15 residues. The V gene lost 6 bases and the J gene lost 2 bases, with 16 bases spanning the gap. CDR3 bases: TGTGCCAGCAGCGACCCGGGACAAGAAAACTATGGCTACACCTTC. This translates into CASSDPGQENYGYTF.

The V gene is TRBV7-2, the J gene TRBJ2-3, with 10 bases fitting TRBD2. The CDR3 is 17 residues long. V lost 2 bases, J lost 2 bases, and 7 bases stayed unmatched. CDR1 and CDR2 from the germline V gene are SGHTA and FQGNSA. This CDR3 is CASSLLPAGGFTDTQYF. Here the CDR3 DNA reads TGTGCCAGCAGCTTACTTCCAGCGGGGGGGTTCACAGATACGCAGTATTTT.

The chain is built from TRBV6-5 and TRBJ2-1; 10 nucleotides agree with TRBD2. The CDR3 is 14 amino acids. V was clipped by 7 bases and J by 7 bases; unmatched bases: 7. CDR1 and CDR2 from the germline V gene are MNHEY and SVGAGI. The DNA of the CDR3 is TGTGCCAGCACCTCTAGCGGGAGTAGGAATGAGCAGTTCTTC. It translates to CASTSSGSRNEQFF.

V and J are TRBV4-2 and TRBJ2-7, with 8 bases aligning to TRBD1. The CDR3 is made up of 15 amino acids. The V and J ends lost 3 bases and 3 bases, in that order; junction bases with no gene match: 7. Germline V gene sequence: CDR1 LGHNA, CDR2 YNFKEQ. Here the CDR3 DNA reads TGTGCCAGCAGCCACTCCCGGGACAGGAGCTACGAGCAGTACTTC. This translates into CASSHSRDRSYEQYF.

In its sample, this clonotype was seen many times. The chain is built from TRBV29-1 and TRBJ2-6; no reliable D call. The V gene lost 5 bases and the J gene lost 3 bases, with 5 bases spanning the gap. The CDR3 is made up of 12 amino acids. Germline-derived CDR1 and CDR2 are SQVTM and ANQGSEA. In nucleotides, the CDR3 is TGCAGCGTTTCGGGTGGGGCCAACGTCCTGACTTTC. Translation: CSVSGGANVLTF.

This clonotype was observed a few times. V gene TRBV7-2 combines with J gene TRBJ2-7, with a tentative D call TRBD2 (6 bases). The CDR3 is 16 amino acids. The germline V gene encodes CDR1 SGHTA and CDR2 FQGNSA. V lost 5 bases, J lost 0 bases, and 17 bases lay in between. In DNA, the CDR3 is TGTGCCAGCAGCCTGCTTTCGGCGGGACTCTCCTACGAGCAGTACTTC. Its translation is CASSLLSAGLSYEQYF.

This clonotype was observed many times. The genes are TRBV20-1 and TRBJ2-1; no reliable D call. Per the germline V gene, CDR1 is DFQATT and CDR2 is SNEGSKA (reference sequence). This CDR3 region has 15 residues. Trimming left V 2 bases short and J 0 bases short, with 11 bases between. The DNA for the CDR3 is TGCAGTGCTAGAAAACTTGTGAGCTCCTACAATGAGCAGTTCTTC. Translated, it gives CSARKLVSSYNEQFF.

This clonotype was detected many times. The chain joins TRBV19 to TRBJ1-2; D might be TRBD1 (5 bases). The CDR3 sequence is 16 residues long. CDR1 is LNHDA and CDR2 is SQIVND in the germline V gene (reference sequence). V lost 1 base, J lost 2 bases, and 14 bases lay in between. In DNA form, the CDR3 reads TGTGCCAGTAGTATAGGACAGCAGATCACAAACTATGGCTACACCTTC. The encoded protein is CASSIGQQITNYGYTF. The entire variable domain, with the rest obtained from reference TRBV19 and TRBJ1-2, is as follows: DGGITQSPKYLFRKEGQNVTLSCEQNLNHDAMYWYRQDPGQGLRLIYYSQIVNDFQKGDIAEGYSVSREKKESFPLTVTSAQKNPTAFYLCASSIGQQITNYGYTFGSGTRLTVV.

This CDR3 is CASSGASGNTIYF. CDR3 bases: TGTGCCAGCAGTGGGGCTTCTGGAAACACCATATATTTT. This chain connects TRBV7-8 to TRBJ1-3; tentative D call: TRBD1 (5 bases). This CDR3 contains 13 residues. Germline V gives CDR1 SGHVS, CDR2 FQNEAQ. V lost 6 bases and J lost 1, with 7 bases in between.

CDR3 nucleotide sequence: TGTGCCAGCAGTTACTTAGGCAGGCTGGTCGGGGAGCTGTTTTTT. Translation: CASSYLGRLVGELFF. The chain carries TRBV6-5 and TRBJ2-2, with D uncertain. This CDR3 has 15 amino acids. CDR1 MNHEY and CDR2 SVGAGI come from the germline V gene. Trimming shortened V by 1 base and J by 7 bases, and 13 bases separated the two germline ends.

The chain recombines TRBV2 with TRBJ1-1; the D is unclear. V was pared by 4 bases and J by 5 bases, with 11 bases between. The CDR3 contains 13 residues. From germline, CDR1 is SNHLY and CDR2 FYNNEI. DNA of the CDR3: TGTGCCAGCAGTGTAGGGTCGTCTACTGAAGCTTTCTTT. Encoded protein: CASSVGSSTEAFF.

The chain uses TRBV27 and TRBJ2-1; D assignment may be TRBD1 or TRBD2 (5 bases each). This CDR3 has 15 residues. Per germline, CDR1 MNHEY and CDR2 SMNVEV (reference sequence). Deletions cut 1 base from V and 3 bases from J, with 10 bases between. CDR3 amino acids: CASSLWGLGYNEQFF. The CDR3 nucleotides are TGTGCCAGCAGTTTATGGGGGTTAGGCTACAATGAGCAGTTCTTC.

At least ten counts were recorded for this clonotype. V is TRBV4-3 and J is TRBJ2-1; D gene unclear. CDR1 LGHNA and CDR2 YSLEER come from the germline V gene. Trimming stripped 4 bases from V and 10 bases from J, with 14 bases between. The CDR3 length is 13 residues. Here the CDR3 DNA reads TGCGCCAGCAGCCCAACCGACGTCGGGGAGCAGTTCTTC. Protein: CASSPTDVGEQFF.

This clonotype was seen a handful of times. V and J are TRBV28 and TRBJ2-5, with D perhaps matching TRBD2 (5 bases). With 7 bases removed from V and 7 bases from J, the gap between germline ends came to 10 bases. The CDR3 contains 11 residues. The germline gives CDR1 MDHEN, CDR2 SYDVKM. DNA for the CDR3: TGTGCCAGCACGGGCGGGCGGACCCAGTACTTC. It is translated as CASTGGRTQYF.

This clonotype was recorded at least ten times. The genes are TRBV9 and TRBJ1-2, with D hard to call. Trimming took off 7 bases at V and 0 bases at J, with 13 bases between the two ends. CDR3 length: 14 amino acids. Germline CDR1 SGDLS, CDR2 YYNGEE. The CDR3 is CASGGQDTNYGYTF. CDR3 coding DNA: TGTGCCAGCGGAGGGCAGGATACTAACTATGGCTACACCTTC.

The J gene is TRBJ1-4, the V gene TRBV15; unclear D gene. The germline V and J ends were trimmed by 1 base and 8 bases, with 5 bases remaining between them. Germline assignment: CDR1 LNHNV and CDR2 YYDKDF (reference sequence). The length of the CDR3 is 12 residues. In DNA form, the CDR3 reads TGTGCCACCAGCAGAGTGCAGGAAAAACTGTTTTTT. This encodes CATSRVQEKLFF.

The chain uses TRBV19 and TRBJ2-1; 13 bases fit TRBD2. J was trimmed by 8 bases and V by 7 bases; bases with no gene match: 14. Germline V lookup: CDR1 LNHDA, CDR2 SQIVND (reference sequence). This CDR3 comprises 17 residues. The DNA for the CDR3 is TGTGCCAGTAAAACCTCCGCCGGGACTAGCGGGAACGATGAGCAGTTCTTC. Protein: CASKTSAGTSGNDEQFF.

In this sample, this clonotype turned up many times. This rearrangement joins TRBV27 to TRBJ2-3; TRBD1 matches at 7 bases. The CDR3 runs 14 residues. Trimming removed 10 bases from V and 0 bases from J; junction bases left unmatched: 7. Germline CDR1 is MNHEY and CDR2 is SMNVEV (reference sequence). The CDR3 sequence is CATRTGVSTDTQYF. The CDR3 coding sequence is TGTGCCACCCGAACAGGGGTAAGCACAGATACGCAGTATTTT.

This clonotype has just a few counts. The gene calls are TRBV28 and TRBJ2-2; possibly TRBD2 for D (7 bases). CDR1 MDHEN and CDR2 SYDVKM come from the germline V gene. This CDR3 contains 15 residues. V was shortened by 5 bases and J by 3 bases, with 13 bases between the two germline ends. CDR3 sequence reads: CASSPGGPDTGELFF. CDR3 DNA sequence: TGTGCCAGCAGTCCCGGGGGGCCGGACACCGGGGAGCTGTTTTTT.

This clonotype occurred many times. The genes are TRBV29-1 and TRBJ2-7; D is possibly TRBD1 or TRBD2 (5 bases each). Between the trimmed V and J ends, which lost 2 bases and 2 bases, there was a span of 7 bases. The CDR3 sequence is 12 residues long. Germline V CDR1 and CDR2: SQVTM, ANQGSEA. The CDR3 nucleotides read TGCAGCGTTGAATGGGGGACCTACGAGCAGTACTTC. Its protein product is CSVEWGTYEQYF.

In its sample, this clonotype was seen a few times. The gene calls are TRBV24-1 and TRBJ2-1; TRBD2 matches at 8 bases. The V segment lost 9 bases and the J segment 0 bases; nucleotides outside the gene matches: 3. Germline CDR1 KGHDR, CDR2 SFDVKD. The CDR3 is 14 residues long. The CDR3 spells CATGAGGSYNEQFF. The DNA for the CDR3 is TGTGCCACCGGCGCGGGGGGCTCCTACAATGAGCAGTTCTTC.

This clonotype was picked up many times. This chain links TRBV7-9 with TRBJ1-1; D is ambiguous. The CDR3 has 12 residues. From germline, CDR1 is SEHNR and CDR2 FQNEAQ (reference sequence). Trimming pared 5 bases from V and 6 bases from J, leaving 10 bases between. The CDR3 nucleotides read TGTGCCAGCAGCCTATTGGTTGCTGAAGCTTTCTTT. The encoded protein is CASSLLVAEAFF.

This clonotype was counted once. The chain employs TRBV5-5 and TRBJ1-1, with a possible D match to TRBD1 (6 bases). Germline V gene sequence: CDR1 SGHKS, CDR2 YYEKEE (reference sequence). This CDR3 is built from 15 residues. V lost 0 bases, J lost 4 bases, and 13 bases lay in between. The CDR3 is CASSLDWGRGTEAFF. CDR3 bases: TGTGCCAGCAGCTTGGATTGGGGGCGCGGCACTGAAGCTTTCTTT.